The 18 T cell receptor beta chains reported below all come from one sample, sequenced in a study of T-cell memory formation after mild COVID-19. TCRdb analysed the 5' RACE reads with MiXCR anew, one entry per CDR3 protein. The repertoire holds 84,000 or so distinct CDR3 sequences, about 15% seen once, with around 31% in the top ten. Sequenced material: PBMCs or a T cell subset sorted from them (not recorded which). The receptors were gathered from an adult woman who had mild COVID-19 (a few samples of this study predate the infection). Cell type and time point are not known.

The chain couples TRBV6-5 to TRBJ1-5; D perhaps matches TRBD1 (6 bases). The germline V gene has CDR1 MNHEY and CDR2 SVGAGI. This CDR3 has 14 residues. V lost 6 bases, J lost 2 bases, and 11 bases lay in between. The CDR3 coding sequence is TGTGCCAGCAGGCCGACAGGACGCAATCAGCCCCAGCATTTT. Encoded protein: CASRPTGRNQPQHF.

V usage is TRBV29-1 and J usage is TRBJ1-2, with TRBD1 identical over 9 bases. The V gene's germline CDR1 is SQVTM and CDR2 ANQGSEA. Trimming cost V 4 bases and J 3 bases; bases outside gene matches: 6. This CDR3 spans 14 amino acids. CDR3 bases: TGCAGCGTTGTTGGGACAGGGACTTACTATGGCTACACCTTC. It specifies CSVVGTGTYYGYTF. Using reference TRBV29-1 and TRBJ1-2 for the parts outside the CDR3, the full variable domain is SAVISQKPSRDICQRGTSLTIQCQVDSQVTMMFWYRQQPGQSLTLIATANQGSEATYESGFVIDKFPISRPNLTFSTLTVSNMSPEDSSIYLCSVVGTGTYYGYTFGSGTRLTVV.

In this sample, this clonotype turned up a few times. The V and J genes are TRBV4-2 and TRBJ2-3; D not resolved. Between the trimmed V and J ends, which lost 6 bases and 0 bases, there was a span of 7 bases. Germline values: CDR1 LGHNA, CDR2 YNFKEQ. The CDR3 is made up of 13 amino acids. Here the CDR3 DNA reads TGTGCCAGCAGACCCCCTAGCACAGATACGCAGTATTTT. Translating gives CASRPPSTDTQYF.

This clonotype was recorded a few times. Here the CDR3 DNA reads TGTGCCAGCAGCTTGTATGGGCGGGAGCCCTACAATGAGCAGTTCTTC. Translation: CASSLYGREPYNEQFF. This sequence joins TRBV7-2 and TRBJ2-1; 7 bases line up with TRBD2. With V trimmed by 3 bases and J by 2 bases, 7 bases remained unmatched. Germline CDR1 is SGHTA and CDR2 is FQGNSA. The CDR3 runs to 16 residues. The whole variable domain, filled in from reference TRBV7-2 and TRBJ2-1, reads GAGVSQSPSNKVTEKGKDVELRCDPISGHTALYWYRQSLGQGLEFLIYFQGNSAPDKSGLPSDRFSAERTGGSVSTLTIQRTQQEDSAVYLCASSLYGREPYNEQFFGPGTRLTVL.

J is TRBJ2-1 and V is TRBV7-2, with D unclear. Germline CDR1 reads SGHTA; CDR2 reads FQGNSA. Trimming cost V 2 bases and J 10 bases, with 12 bases left between them. The CDR3 contains 13 residues. The CDR3 is CASSLWASREQFF. CDR3 sequence (DNA): TGTGCCAGCAGCTTATGGGCCTCCAGAGAGCAGTTCTTC.

This clonotype was counted only a few times. The chain recombines TRBV4-1 with TRBJ2-1, with unresolved D. Looked up from germline, CDR1 is MGHRA and CDR2 is YSYEKL. V shed 5 bases and J shed 0 bases, with 11 bases lying between them. The CDR3 has 15 residues. Here the CDR3 reads CASSVQPVSYNEQFF. The CDR3 DNA reads TGCGCCAGCAGCGTCCAGCCGGTCTCCTACAATGAGCAGTTCTTC.

The V call is TRBV12-3 or TRBV12-4, the J call TRBJ2-6; D might be TRBD1 or TRBD2, each matching 6 bases. The V and J ends lost 6 bases and 2 bases respectively, with 23 bases between them. This CDR3 has 19 amino acids. CDR3 protein: CASSSSSGVDSPGANVLTF. CDR3 in DNA: TGTGCCAGCAGCTCATCGTCGGGGGTGGACAGCCCTGGGGCCAACGTCCTGACTTTC.

The J gene is TRBJ1-5, the V gene TRBV28; no clear D. This CDR3 spans 16 amino acids. Germline V lookup: CDR1 MDHEN, CDR2 SYDVKM. V gave up 10 bases and J gave up 3 bases, with 22 bases separating them. DNA of the CDR3: TGTGCCACCGATCGGGGTAGCATCCATATCAATCAGCCCCAGCATTTT. It codes for CATDRGSIHINQPQHF.

This clonotype was recorded at least ten times. This sequence joins TRBV15 and TRBJ2-7; D ambiguous. Germline V gene lookup returns CDR1 LNHNV and CDR2 YYDKDF (reference sequence). The V end lost 6 bases, the J end lost 4 bases, and 10 bases lay between the germline ends. The length of the CDR3 is 12 residues. The CDR3 is CATSGKSYEQYF. The CDR3 nucleotides read TGTGCCACCAGTGGTAAATCGTACGAGCAGTACTTC.

The chain employs TRBV4-3 and TRBJ2-1; possible D gene TRBD1, 6 bases. V dropped 4 bases and J dropped 7 bases, with 11 bases sitting between them. Germline V lookup: CDR1 LGHNA, CDR2 YSLEER. CDR3 size: 13 residues. The CDR3: CASSLTQGNEQFF. The CDR3, as DNA: TGCGCCAGCAGCCTCACACAGGGTAATGAGCAGTTCTTC.

In its sample, this clonotype was seen many times. The junction shows a germline mismatch at one end, possibly a read error. The chain links TRBV12-3 or TRBV12-4 to TRBJ2-3, with 11 bases aligning to TRBD2. The length of the CDR3 is 14 residues. The CDR3 sequence is CASSLAGGRDTQYF. The CDR3 DNA reads as TGTGCCAGCAGCTTAGCGGGGGGGCGAGATACGCAGTATTTT.

This clonotype was counted a few times. The chain has TRBV7-2 and TRBJ1-2; TRBD1 might be the D (6 bases). The V gene's germline CDR1 is SGHTA and CDR2 FQGNSA. The CDR3 spans 17 residues. Deletions cut 1 base from V and 5 bases from J, with 20 bases between. Written as DNA, the CDR3 is TGTGCCAGCAGCTTAGGGGGGCTGGGGGGTATTTCGTATGGCTACACCTTC. Its translation: CASSLGGLGGISYGYTF.

The DNA for the CDR3 is TGTGCCATCAGTGAGCAAAGGGACAGGCTGTCGGAGCAGTACTTC. Translated, it gives CAISEQRDRLSEQYF. V and J are TRBV10-3 and TRBJ2-7; TRBD1 aligns across 8 bases. V was pared by 2 bases and J by 7 bases, with 10 bases of the junction left unmatched. Germline V gene lookup returns CDR1 ENHRY and CDR2 SYGVKD. The CDR3 extends over 15 amino acids.

The chain has TRBV6-2 or TRBV6-3 and TRBJ2-7; D gene ambiguous. Trimming took off 2 bases at V and 3 bases at J, with 8 bases between the two ends. CDR3 size: 13 residues. Germline CDR1 reads MNHEY; CDR2 reads SVGEGT. The CDR3, as DNA: TGTGCCAGCAGTTACGGACGCCGCTACGAGCAGTACTTC. It specifies CASSYGRRYEQYF.

This chain uses TRBV4-1 with TRBJ2-7, with D possibly being TRBD2 (7 bases). Per germline, CDR1 MGHRA and CDR2 YSYEKL. Trimming took off 1 base at V and 1 base at J, with 14 bases between the two ends. The CDR3 consists of 16 residues. In DNA, the CDR3 is TGCGCCAGCAGCCAAGGATTGAGGGGGGGGTCCTACGAGCAGTACTTC. This translates into CASSQGLRGGSYEQYF.

In this sample, this clonotype turned up a few times. The chain uses TRBV7-9 and TRBJ2-2; 8 bases are shared with TRBD1. Trimming cost V 9 bases and J 1 base; bases outside gene matches: 1. CDR1 SEHNR and CDR2 FQNEAQ come from the germline V gene (reference sequence). This CDR3 has 13 residues. CDR3 nucleotide sequence: TGTGCCAGGGACAGGGAGAACACCGGGGAGCTGTTTTTT. Amino acid sequence: CARDRENTGELFF.

This clonotype has more than one count but fewer than ten. The rearrangement links TRBV27 to TRBJ2-7; D is perhaps TRBD1 (6 bases). Germline CDR1 is MNHEY and CDR2 is SMNVEV (reference sequence). V was trimmed by 5 bases and J by 0 bases, leaving 14 bases between them. The CDR3 covers 15 residues. CDR3 DNA: TGTGCCAGCAGTCCTCGACAGGCCCCCTCCTACGAGCAGTACTTC. Protein product: CASSPRQAPSYEQYF.

This chain joins TRBV5-6 and TRBJ1-5; D is uncertain. Looked up from germline, CDR1 is SGHDT and CDR2 is YYEEEE. The germline V and J ends were trimmed by 2 bases and 0 bases, with 6 bases remaining between them. The CDR3 loop spans 14 amino acids. CDR3 coding DNA: TGTGCCAGCAGCTTCAGTTATAGCAATCAGCCCCAGCATTTT. It encodes CASSFSYSNQPQHF. Based on the CDR3 plus reference TRBV5-6 and TRBJ1-5, the full variable domain is DAGVTQSPTHLIKTRGQQVTLRCSPKSGHDTVSWYQQALGQGPQFIFQYYEEEERQRGNFPDRFSGHQFPNYSSELNVNALLLGDSALYLCASSFSYSNQPQHFGDGTRLSIL.